This entry is about one TCR beta chain. The specificity of this receptor is unknown. No much larger clone exists at a distance of one base, and base qualities are not known. TCR beta chains were amplified from genomic DNA with the immunoSEQ hsTCRB kit. Sequencing of TCR beta libraries was performed on an Illumina MiSeq instrument by the immunoSEQ service. Per the original workflow: Repertoire data were analyzed with the immunoSEQ Analyzer. Held by TCRdb, this immuneACCESS table contains in-frame sequences only and omits some clones. Under half of the omission traces to an unresolved V gene where checked; the cause of the rest is unknown. That table furnishes V, J and clone size, whereas the DNA furnished D and trimming. Here the sample has 65,000 to 80,000 clones; 92% occur a single time. About 4.8% of the sample lies in the top ten. The data are from a study of resident and recirculating memory T cells in vitiligo (dated by TCRdb to 2017 to 2018). For context, the study as a whole: For TCR beta sequencing, epidermis was obtained by shave biopsy from two lesional and two nonlesional sites, and PBMCs were also collected, from each of a few stable vitiligo patients. Without cell sorting, samples were homogenized immediately before genomic DNA was extracted using the Qiagen DNeasy Blood & Tissue Kit. The human TCR beta sequencing was designed to test whether specific clones found in lesional vitiligo skin differed from the clones found in nonlesional skin and in blood.

A patient's vitiligo counted as stable when the lesions had not changed at all during the previous 6 months. Stable patients also had to lack confetti depigmentation, a clinical sign of active vitiligo. Patients who had been treated within the previous three months were excluded. PBMCs were isolated from heparinized blood by Ficoll density gradient centrifugation and then flash-frozen. Overall study outcomes, separate from this receptor: Future mechanistic studies are needed so that the relative contributions of the lesion-infiltrating T cell clones and of human Trm versus Tcm pools can be evaluated. No unique dominant TCR clone was detected, and variation in clonality was observed among vitiligo lesions. TCR sequences were not found to be conserved across biopsy sites or patients, suggesting that different lesions are infiltrated by different T cell clones, a pattern described as private specificity. By overlap and correlation analysis, no significant repertoire overlap was shown between biopsies, even within a single patient, except for each lesion compared with itself.

CDR1 and CDR2 were assigned from the germline V gene as SGHTA and FQGTGA. V was cut back by 2 bases and J by 7 bases, leaving a gap of 15 bases between them. Inclusive of the bounding cysteine and phenylalanine, the CDR3 is 15 residues long. Only CDR3 DNA is held: 45 bases, read in frame from base 1. Sample: blood. The rearrangement joined TRBV7-3 to TRBJ2-1; the D gene is unclear. The sequence was obtained from a male donor with vitiligo. In nucleotides, the sequence is TGTGCCAGCAGCTTAGAACTAACCGATTTAAATGAGCAGTTCTTC. This translates into CASSLELTDLNEQFF.